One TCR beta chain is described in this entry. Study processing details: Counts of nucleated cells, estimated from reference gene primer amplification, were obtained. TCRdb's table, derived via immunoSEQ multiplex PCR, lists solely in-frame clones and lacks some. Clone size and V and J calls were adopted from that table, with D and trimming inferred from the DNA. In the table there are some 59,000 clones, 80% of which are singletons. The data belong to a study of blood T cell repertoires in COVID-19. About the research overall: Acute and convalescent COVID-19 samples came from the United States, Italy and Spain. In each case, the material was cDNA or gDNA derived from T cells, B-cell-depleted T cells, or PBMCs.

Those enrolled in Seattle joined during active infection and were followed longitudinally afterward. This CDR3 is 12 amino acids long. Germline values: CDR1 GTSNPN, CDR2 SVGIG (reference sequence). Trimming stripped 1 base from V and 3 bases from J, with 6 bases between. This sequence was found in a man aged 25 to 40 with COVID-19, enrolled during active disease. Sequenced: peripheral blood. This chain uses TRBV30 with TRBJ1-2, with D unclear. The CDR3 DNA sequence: TGTGCCTGGAGTGGGCAGTACTATGGCTACACCTTC. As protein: CAWSGQYYGYTF.